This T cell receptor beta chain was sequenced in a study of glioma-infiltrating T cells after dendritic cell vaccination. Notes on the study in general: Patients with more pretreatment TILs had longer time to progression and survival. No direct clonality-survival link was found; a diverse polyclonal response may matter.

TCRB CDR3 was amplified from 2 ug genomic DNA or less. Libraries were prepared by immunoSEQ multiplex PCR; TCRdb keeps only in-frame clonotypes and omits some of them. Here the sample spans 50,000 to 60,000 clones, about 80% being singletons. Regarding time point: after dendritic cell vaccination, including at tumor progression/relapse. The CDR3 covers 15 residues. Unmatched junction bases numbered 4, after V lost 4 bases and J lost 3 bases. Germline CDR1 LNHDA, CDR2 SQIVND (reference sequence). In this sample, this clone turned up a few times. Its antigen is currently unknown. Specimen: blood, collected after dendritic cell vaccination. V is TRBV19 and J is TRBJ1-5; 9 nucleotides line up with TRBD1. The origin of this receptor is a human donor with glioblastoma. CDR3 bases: TGTGCCAGTAGTAAGTACAGGGGGCCCAATCAGCCCCAGCATTTT. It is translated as CASSKYRGPNQPQHF.